This TCR beta chain comes out of a study of CD8 T cells in Susac syndrome. Random hexamers served to reverse transcribe roughly 0.45 to 1 ug RNA. Across 54 Vbeta and 13 Jbeta, TCR beta CDR3 was amplified with immunoSEQ multiplex PCR. Via MiXCR, TCRdb re-called the immunoSEQ multiplex PCR reads, giving one row per CDR3 protein. The sample includes about 52,000 distinct CDR3 sequences, 93% of them seen just once. CD8+ and CD4+ blood T cells underwent TCR beta sequencing. CDR1 is SGHTA, CDR2 FQGTGA, per germline. This CDR3 is 13 amino acids long. V was clipped by 2 bases and J by 9 bases, with 8 bases between them. This clonotype has a single count.

The sequenced sample consisted of CD8+ T cells from PBMCs. This TCR was recovered from a human donor with multiple sclerosis. The chain employs TRBV7-3 and TRBJ1-6; D call uncertain. The CDR3 here is CASSLDLGSPLHF. The CDR3 DNA follows: TGTGCCAGCAGCTTAGATTTAGGTTCACCCCTCCACTTT.